Listed below are T cell receptor beta chains from one sample, sequenced in a study of CD8 T cells in ankylosing spondylitis. Via MiXCR, TCRdb re-called the 5' RACE reads, giving one row per CDR3 protein. The sample consists of 250,000 to 350,000 distinct CDR3 sequences, 20% of them appearing once. The sequenced sample consisted of blood, either unsorted or a sorted T cell fraction (not recorded which). The receptor source for this set is a male donor with ankylosing spondylitis or in good health (not recorded which). CDR3s include the opening cysteine and the closing phenylalanine or tryptophan. The order of the fields is CDR3 length, clone size, V gene, J gene, D gene, CDR3 DNA, CDR3 protein. A D gene is named only where the DNA matches it firmly. Clone size is not always given. Where it is, it says once, few, many or a class for expanded clones.

13	few	TRBV20-1	TRBJ1-5	NA	TGCAGTGCCAGAGAGGGGGGTGGACAGCCCCAGCATTTT	CSAREGGGQPQHF
15	few	TRBV3-1	TRBJ2-5	NA	TGTGCCAGCAGCCAAGATCCACACCCCCAAGAGACCCAGTACTTC	CASSQDPHPQETQYF
13	NA	TRBV30	TRBJ1-1	NA	TGTGCCTGGAGTCCACAGGTGAACACTGAAGCTTTCTTT	CAWSPQVNTEAFF
13	few	TRBV10-3	TRBJ2-2	NA	TGTGCCATCAGTGAGTCCGTGGCCCCGGAGCTGTTTTTT	CAISESVAPELFF
12	few	TRBV12-3/TRBV12-4	TRBJ2-3	NA	TGTGCCAGCAGTTTACACTCAGATACGCAGTATTTT	CASSLHSDTQYF
13	NA	TRBV12-3/TRBV12-4	TRBJ2-5	NA	TGTGCCAGCAGCCGGGACTTTCAAGAGACCCAGTACTTC	CASSRDFQETQYF
13	NA	TRBV5-5	TRBJ1-1	TRBD1	TGTGCCAGCAGCTTGGCTCGGACAGGAGAAGCTTTCTTT	CASSLARTGEAFF
16	many	TRBV5-1	TRBJ2-1	TRBD1	TGCGCCAGCAGTTCTAATCCGGGACAGGGGACCAATGAGCAGTTCTTC	CASSSNPGQGTNEQFF
15	NA	TRBV11-2	TRBJ2-2	NA	TGTGCCAGCAGCTCCGAAGGGGTGAACACCGGGGAGCTGTTTTTT	CASSSEGVNTGELFF
17	NA	TRBV20-1	TRBJ2-1	NA	TGCAGTGCACGTCCGCTAACCGGGACTGGGAACAACAATGAGCAGTTCTTC	CSARPLTGTGNNNEQFF